The source of this TCR beta chain is a study of blood T cell repertoires in COVID-19. Study context: The United States, Italy and Spain provided the acute and convalescent COVID-19 samples. The analysed material was cDNA or gDNA that came from T cells, B-cell-depleted T cells, or PBMCs.

Germline V gene sequence: CDR1 SNHLY, CDR2 FYNNEI. The CDR3 sequence is 14 residues long. V dropped 3 bases and J dropped 6; count of bases not matched to a gene: 5. In the study's own analysis: Researchers report that nucleated cell counts were estimated from reference gene primer amplification. TCRdb's copy holds only in-frame clones and misses some; the assay was immunoSEQ multiplex PCR. The V and J calls and clone size come from that table; D and trimming were worked out from the DNA. The data contain 91,000 or so clones, 86% of them singletons. The rearrangement uses TRBV2 and TRBJ1-5; TRBD1 agrees at 7 bases. The sequence came from a woman aged 60-75 years in a cohort sampled during active or convalescent COVID-19. Sequencing was done on a sample of peripheral blood. This CDR3 is CASSDRGVGQPQHF. The CDR3 region has the DNA TGTGCCAGCAGTGACAGGGGGGTGGGTCAGCCCCAGCATTTT.